Sequencing of this TCR beta chain was carried out in a study of blood T cell repertoires in COVID-19 (dated by TCRdb to 2020 to 2021). With regard to the full study: Recovered participants in ImmuneRACE Cohort 3 were defined as having two consecutive negative NP/OP PCR tests, clearance from a healthcare professional, or resolution of symptoms. The collaborator samples originated in the United States, Italy and Spain and spanned the acute and convalescent phases of COVID-19. The prospective study material was composed of cDNA or gDNA derived from T cells, B-cell-depleted T cells, or PBMCs. Subjects who had been exposed to COVID-19, were actively infected with it, or had recovered from it provided the deeply sampled blood TCRbeta repertoires that made up the dataset. A freely available public database, intended as a resource for researchers studying the immune response to SARS-CoV-2, is where the repertoires were released. Samples came from the ongoing ImmuneRACE study (first 160 participants) plus 1,254 subjects from 6 global collaborators. A de-identified subject ID, COVID-19 status, age in years and sex were almost always included in the sample metadata. HLA class I and class II types, where available, came from metadata supplied by the sample provider rather than from assay-based typing.

Details on this clone: Which antigen it targets is not known. Qualities for individual bases were not recorded, and no much larger clone is one base off.

In the prospective study, participants were roughly 18 to 89 years old, resided in about two dozen geographic areas of the United States, and were enrolled through a virtual design. In the prospective study, cohorts were assigned on the basis of participant-reported clinical history obtained from a screening survey and a study questionnaire. Each participant in the prospective study had whole blood, serum and a nasopharyngeal or oropharyngeal swab collected by mobile phlebotomists. Prospective study participants could optionally give additional blood draws and questionnaires over a 2-month period. Blood samples from the prospective study were shipped frozen or at room temperature prior to DNA extraction. What the work shows at the level of the full study, not this receptor alone: The amount of clinical and demographic metadata varied by source and participant and was provided uncurated.

TCRbeta CDR3 regions were amplified from genomic DNA by means of the immunoSEQ Assay, a bias-controlled multiplex PCR. The paper's processing steps were these. The number of nucleated cells in each sample was estimated from the amplification of reference gene primers within the assay. Sequence reads were collapsed and filtered to measure the absolute abundance of every unique TCRbeta CDR3 rearrangement. For each sample, productive Simpson clonality was calculated by taking the square root of Simpson's diversity index across productive rearrangements. The clones in this table, taken by TCRdb from immuneACCESS, are in-frame only. Not every clone is retained; where verified, under half of the shortfall comes from an unresolved V gene, and the cause of the rest is unknown. V and J calls and clone size come straight from that table; D and trimming were deduced from the DNA. The sample data list over 200,000 clones, and about 90% of these were observed just once. The ten top clones hold 3.1% of the sample.

Sequencing was done on a sample of PBMCs or T cells enriched from blood (not recorded which). The sequence was obtained from a woman aged 50 to 65 in a cohort exposed to, infected with or recovered from COVID-19 (not recorded which).

The CDR3 protein: CASSRVVGRTYEQYF. The sequence in DNA is TGTGCCAGCAGTCGAGTCGTGGGGCGTACCTACGAGCAGTACTTC. The chain was built from TRBV27 and TRBJ2-7; TRBD1 is a weak D gene call, 5 bases matching. Inclusive of the bounding cysteine and phenylalanine, the CDR3 is 15 residues long. The read is trimmed to its CDR3 DNA, 45 bases read in frame from base 1. The germline ends are 16 bases apart after V is trimmed by 5 bases and J by 2 bases. From a lookup of the germline V gene (reference sequence), CDR1 and CDR2 are MNHEY and SMNVEV.